The following is a TCR beta chain sequence with its context. Noted treatment: about 20 received Ad26.COV2.S at low or high dose, single or two shots; a few received placebo; per-sample allocation not given. Repertoires come from day 63 after the first vaccine or placebo injection. The method was immunoSEQ multiplex PCR; TCRdb's version includes in-frame clones alone and lacks a portion of them. The table shows roughly 680,000 clones, with around 92% occurring only once. The V gene's germline CDR1 is SGHRS and CDR2 YFSETQ. Trimming took 4 bases from V and 8 from J, leaving 15 bases between them. This CDR3 comprises 13 residues. The data were taken from a study of Ad26.COV2.S vaccination and SARS-CoV-2 variants.

The rearrangement uses TRBV5-1 and TRBJ1-2; possibly TRBD1 for D (6 bases). The sequencing used peripheral blood, collected in a trial of Ad26.COV2.S vaccine versus placebo. The TCR sequence derives from a person aged 18-65 years who received the Ad26.COV2.S COVID-19 vaccine or a placebo. The CDR3 coding sequence is TGCGCCAGCAGCACGGACAGCCAGCTAGGCTACACCTTC. Protein product: CASSTDSQLGYTF.